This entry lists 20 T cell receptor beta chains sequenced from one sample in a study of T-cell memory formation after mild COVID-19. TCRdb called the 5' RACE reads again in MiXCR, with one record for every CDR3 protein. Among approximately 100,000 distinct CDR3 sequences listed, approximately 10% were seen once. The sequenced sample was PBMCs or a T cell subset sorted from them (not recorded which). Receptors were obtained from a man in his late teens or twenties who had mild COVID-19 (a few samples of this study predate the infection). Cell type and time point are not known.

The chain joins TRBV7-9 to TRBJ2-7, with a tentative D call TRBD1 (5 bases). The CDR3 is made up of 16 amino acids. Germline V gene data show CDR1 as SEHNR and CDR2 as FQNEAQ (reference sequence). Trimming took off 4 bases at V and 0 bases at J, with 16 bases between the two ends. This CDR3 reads CASSSSIGVLSYEQYF. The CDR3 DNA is TGTGCCAGCAGCTCCAGTATAGGGGTCCTCTCCTACGAGCAGTACTTC.

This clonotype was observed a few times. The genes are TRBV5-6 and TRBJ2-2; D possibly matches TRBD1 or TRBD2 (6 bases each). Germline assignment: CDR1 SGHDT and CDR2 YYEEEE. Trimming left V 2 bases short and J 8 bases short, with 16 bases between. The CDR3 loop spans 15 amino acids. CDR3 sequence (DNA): TGTGCCAGCAGCTTCTACAGGGAGGTAGCGGGGGAGCTGTTTTTT. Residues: CASSFYREVAGELFF.

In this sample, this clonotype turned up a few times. This CDR3 reads CASSSRTSGGRGDTQYF. In DNA, the CDR3 is TGCGCCAGCAGCTCGAGGACTAGCGGGGGCCGGGGAGATACGCAGTATTTT. The chain couples TRBV5-1 to TRBJ2-3; 13 nucleotides align to TRBD2. V dropped 3 bases and J dropped 5; count of bases not matched to a gene: 9. The CDR3 sequence is 17 residues long. CDR1 and CDR2 (germline): SGHRS, YFSETQ.

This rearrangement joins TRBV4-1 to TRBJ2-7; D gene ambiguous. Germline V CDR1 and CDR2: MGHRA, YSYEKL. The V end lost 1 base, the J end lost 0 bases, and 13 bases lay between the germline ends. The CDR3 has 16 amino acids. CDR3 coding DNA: TGCGCCAGCAGCCAAGCCGACGTCCTTGGCTCCTACGAGCAGTACTTC. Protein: CASSQADVLGSYEQYF.

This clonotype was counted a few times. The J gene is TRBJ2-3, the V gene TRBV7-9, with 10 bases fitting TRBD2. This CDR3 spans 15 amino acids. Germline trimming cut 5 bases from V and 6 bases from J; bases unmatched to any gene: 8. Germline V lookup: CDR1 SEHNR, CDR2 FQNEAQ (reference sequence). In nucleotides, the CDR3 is TGTGCCAGCAGCACATCCGGGACTAGCGCGGATACGCAGTATTTT. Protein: CASSTSGTSADTQYF.

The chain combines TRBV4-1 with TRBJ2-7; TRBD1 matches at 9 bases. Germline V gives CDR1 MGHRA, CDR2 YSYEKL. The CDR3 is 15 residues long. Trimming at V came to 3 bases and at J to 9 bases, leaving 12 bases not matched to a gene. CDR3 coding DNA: TGCGCCAGCAGCCAGGCAGCGGACAGGGGTTTCTGGCAGTACTTC. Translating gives CASSQAADRGFWQYF.

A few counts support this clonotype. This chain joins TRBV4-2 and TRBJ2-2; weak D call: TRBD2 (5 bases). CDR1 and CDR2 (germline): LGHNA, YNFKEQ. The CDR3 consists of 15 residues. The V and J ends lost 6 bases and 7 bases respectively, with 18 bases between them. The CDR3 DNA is TGTGCCAGCAGACGCACACAAGAGGGCGGCGGGGAGCTGTTTTTT. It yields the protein CASRRTQEGGGELFF.

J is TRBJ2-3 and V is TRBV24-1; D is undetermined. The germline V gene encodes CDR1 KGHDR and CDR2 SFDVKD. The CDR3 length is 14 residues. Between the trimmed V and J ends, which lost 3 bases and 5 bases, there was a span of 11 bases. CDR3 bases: TGTGCCACCAGTGATCGAAAAACGGGAGATACGCAGTATTTT. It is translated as CATSDRKTGDTQYF.

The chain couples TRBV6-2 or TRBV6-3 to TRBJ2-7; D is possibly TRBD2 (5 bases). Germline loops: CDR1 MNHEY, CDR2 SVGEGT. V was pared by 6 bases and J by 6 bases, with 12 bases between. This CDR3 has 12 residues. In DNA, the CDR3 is TGTGCCAGCAGCCAGGACTCGATCGAGCAGTACGTC. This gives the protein CASSQDSIEQYV.

DNA of the CDR3: TGTGCCAGCAGTGGGTACCCCACAGATACGCAGTATTTT. Its translation is CASSGYPTDTQYF. This sequence joins TRBV2 and TRBJ2-3; no clear D. Germline V gives CDR1 SNHLY, CDR2 FYNNEI. V was shortened by 4 bases and J by 2 bases, with 7 bases between the two germline ends. The CDR3 is 13 residues long.

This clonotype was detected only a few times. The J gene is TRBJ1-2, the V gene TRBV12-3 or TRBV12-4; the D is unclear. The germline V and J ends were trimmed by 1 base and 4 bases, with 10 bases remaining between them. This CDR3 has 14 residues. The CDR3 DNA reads TGTGCCAGCAGTTTAGGGGTGGCGGGCTATGGCTACACCTTC. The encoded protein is CASSLGVAGYGYTF.

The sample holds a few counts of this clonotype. The CDR3 DNA reads as TGCAGCGTGCGTCTGAACTCTGGAAACACCATATATTTT. It is translated as CSVRLNSGNTIYF. The chain joins TRBV29-1 to TRBJ1-3, with D unresolved. Trimming stripped 6 bases from V and 0 bases from J, with 9 bases between. This CDR3 comprises 13 residues. Germline V CDR1 and CDR2: SQVTM, ANQGSEA.

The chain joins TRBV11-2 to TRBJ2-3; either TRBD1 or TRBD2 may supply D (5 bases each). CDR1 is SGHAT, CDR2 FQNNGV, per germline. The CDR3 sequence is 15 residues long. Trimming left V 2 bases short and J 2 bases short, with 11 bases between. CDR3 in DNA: TGTGCCAGCAGCTTAATCCGGGGCCCCACAGATACGCAGTATTTT. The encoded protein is CASSLIRGPTDTQYF. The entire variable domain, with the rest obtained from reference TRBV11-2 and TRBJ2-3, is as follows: EAGVAQSPRYKIIEKRQSVAFWCNPISGHATLYWYQQILGQGPKLLIQFQNNGVVDDSQLPKDRFSAERLKGVDSTLKIQPAKLEDSAVYLCASSLIRGPTDTQYFGPGTRLTVL.

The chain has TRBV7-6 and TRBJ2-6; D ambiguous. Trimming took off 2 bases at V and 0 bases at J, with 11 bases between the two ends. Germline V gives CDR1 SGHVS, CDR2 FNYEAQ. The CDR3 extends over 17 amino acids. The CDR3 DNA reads TGTGCCAGCAGCTTATCAGGTTACAGCTCTGGGGCCAACGTCCTGACTTTC. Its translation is CASSLSGYSSGANVLTF. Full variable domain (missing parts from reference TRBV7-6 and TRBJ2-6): GAGVSQSPRYKVTKRGQDVALRCDPISGHVSLYWYRQALGQGPEFLTYFNYEAQQDKSGLPNDRFSAERPEGSISTLTIQRTEQRDSAMYRCASSLSGYSSGANVLTFGAGSRLTVL.

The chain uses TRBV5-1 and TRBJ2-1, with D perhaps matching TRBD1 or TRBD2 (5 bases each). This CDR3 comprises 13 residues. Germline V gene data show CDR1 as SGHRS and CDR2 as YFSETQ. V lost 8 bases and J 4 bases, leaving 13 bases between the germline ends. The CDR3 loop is CASEGTGYNEQFF. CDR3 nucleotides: TGCGCCAGTGAAGGGACGGGTTACAATGAGCAGTTCTTC.

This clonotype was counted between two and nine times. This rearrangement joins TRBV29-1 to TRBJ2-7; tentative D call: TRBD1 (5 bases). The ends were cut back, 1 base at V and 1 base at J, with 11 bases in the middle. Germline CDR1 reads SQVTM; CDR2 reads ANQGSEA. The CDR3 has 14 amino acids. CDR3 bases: TGCAGCGTTGAAGTCCCAGCAGGGTCCTACGAGCAGTACTTC. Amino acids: CSVEVPAGSYEQYF.

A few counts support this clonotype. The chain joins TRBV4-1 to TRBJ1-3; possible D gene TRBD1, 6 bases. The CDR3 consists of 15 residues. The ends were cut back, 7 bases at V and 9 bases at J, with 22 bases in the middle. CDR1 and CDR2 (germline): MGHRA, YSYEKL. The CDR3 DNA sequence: TGCGCCAGCACCGACCCAGGGGTGAGGGGCGGCACCATATATTTT. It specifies CASTDPGVRGGTIYF.

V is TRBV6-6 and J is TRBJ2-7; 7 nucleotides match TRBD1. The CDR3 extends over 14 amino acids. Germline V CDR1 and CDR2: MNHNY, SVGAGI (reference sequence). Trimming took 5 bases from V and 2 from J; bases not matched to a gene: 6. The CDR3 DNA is TGTGCCAGCAGTCAACAGGGGCAGACCTACGAGCAGTACGTC. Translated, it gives CASSQQGQTYEQYV.

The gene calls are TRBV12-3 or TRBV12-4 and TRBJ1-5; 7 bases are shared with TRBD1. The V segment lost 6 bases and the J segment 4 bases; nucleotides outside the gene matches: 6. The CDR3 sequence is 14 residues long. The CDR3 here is CASSPGQPNQPQHF. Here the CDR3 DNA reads TGTGCCAGCAGCCCGGGACAGCCAAATCAGCCCCAGCATTTT.

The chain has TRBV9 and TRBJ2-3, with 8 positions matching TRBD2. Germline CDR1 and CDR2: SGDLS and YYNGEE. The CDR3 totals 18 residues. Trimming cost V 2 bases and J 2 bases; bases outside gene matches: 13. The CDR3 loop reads CASSVPREGRMDTDTQYF. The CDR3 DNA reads TGTGCCAGCAGCGTTCCCCGGGAGGGGCGCATGGACACAGATACGCAGTATTTT.